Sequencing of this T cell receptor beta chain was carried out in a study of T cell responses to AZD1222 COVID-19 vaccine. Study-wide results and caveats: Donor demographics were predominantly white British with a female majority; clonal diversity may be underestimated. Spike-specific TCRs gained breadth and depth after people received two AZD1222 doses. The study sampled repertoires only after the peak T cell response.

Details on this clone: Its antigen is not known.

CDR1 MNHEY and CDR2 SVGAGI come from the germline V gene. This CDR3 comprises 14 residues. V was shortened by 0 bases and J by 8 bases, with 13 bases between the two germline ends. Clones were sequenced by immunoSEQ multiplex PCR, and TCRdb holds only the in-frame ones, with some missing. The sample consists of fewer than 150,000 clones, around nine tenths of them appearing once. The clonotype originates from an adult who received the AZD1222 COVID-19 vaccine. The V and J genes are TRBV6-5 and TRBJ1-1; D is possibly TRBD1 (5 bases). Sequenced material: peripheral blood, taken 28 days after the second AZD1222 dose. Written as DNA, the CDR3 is TGTGCCAGCAGTTACTCGGGGACGGATCGGGAAGCTTTCTTT. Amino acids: CASSYSGTDREAFF.